This T cell receptor beta chain comes out of a study of blood T cell repertoires in COVID-19. This CDR3 is built from 15 residues. With 3 bases clipped from V and 7 bases from J, the junction kept 3 bases outside the gene matches. The germline CDR1 and CDR2 sequences are LNHDA and SQIVND (reference sequence). Clones were read by immunoSEQ multiplex PCR, and TCRdb kept only the in-frame ones, dropping some. The table records 200,000 or so clones, around 91% of them present only once. The material sequenced was PBMCs or T cells enriched from blood (not recorded which). The clonotype comes from a woman aged 18-29 years in a cohort exposed to, infected with or recovered from COVID-19 (not recorded which). This chain connects TRBV19 to TRBJ1-6, with 10 bases aligning to TRBD1. The CDR3 DNA reads as TGTGCCAGTAGTATCCAGGGACAGGGGAATTCACCCCTCCACTTT. Encoded protein: CASSIQGQGNSPLHF.